A single sample is the source of the 8 T cell receptor beta chains below, sequenced in a study of early T cells in non-severe SARS-CoV-2 infection (dated by TCRdb to about 2021). Library generation was performed with 5' RACE. These reads were obtained on a NextSeq 500. The public reads were run again by TCRdb, first through fastp at Q25 and then through MiXCR, and only productive beta chains were kept. Each entry is one CDR3 protein sequence, shown with its most common DNA and genes. The sample table shows tens of thousands of distinct CDR3 sequences, and 5.6% are seen once. The ten largest account for about 5% of the sample. The sequencing input was whole blood. These receptors all come from an adult who was a healthcare worker with PCR-confirmed SARS-CoV-2 infection or an uninfected control (not recorded which).

This clonotype was detected ten times or more. The J gene is TRBJ2-7, the V gene TRBV25-1, with a weak D call TRBD1 (5 bases). CDR1 MGHDK and CDR2 SYGVNS come from the germline V gene. The V end was cut by 8 bases, the J end by 6 bases, with 17 bases between. The CDR3 has 13 amino acids. CDR3 protein: CASSHTGAVEQYF. CDR3 bases: TGTGCCAGCTCTCATACAGGAGCCGTCGAGCAGTACTTC.

Many counts were recorded for this clonotype. This chain links TRBV7-2 with TRBJ2-7, with 9 nucleotides matching TRBD2. CDR3 length equals 17 residues. Germline loops: CDR1 SGHTA, CDR2 FQGNSA. The V segment lost 0 bases and the J segment 4 bases; nucleotides outside the gene matches: 10. The CDR3 DNA reads TGTGCCAGCAGCTTAGCATCTTCCGGTAGCGGGGGATACGAGCAGTACTTC. Its translation: CASSLASSGSGGYEQYF.

This clonotype is termed medium-sized. V usage is TRBV29-1 and J usage is TRBJ2-7; D perhaps matches TRBD2 (6 bases). CDR1 is SQVTM and CDR2 is ANQGSEA in the germline V gene. The CDR3 extends over 12 amino acids. V shed 5 bases and J shed 5 bases, with 13 bases lying between them. The CDR3 spells CSVQEGSHEQYF. The CDR3 DNA follows: TGCAGCGTTCAGGAGGGATCCCACGAGCAGTACTTC.

This clonotype came up many times. The CDR3 loop is CASSYWANYGYTF. Here the CDR3 DNA reads TGTGCCAGCAGTTATTGGGCTAACTATGGCTACACCTTC. The chain is built from TRBV6-5 and TRBJ1-2, with D uncertain. Germline V gene sequence: CDR1 MNHEY, CDR2 SVGAGI. V lost 3 bases and J lost 0, with 5 bases in between. The CDR3 contains 13 residues.

This chain uses TRBV7-2 with TRBJ1-3, with a possible D match to TRBD1 (6 bases). V dropped 4 bases and J dropped 3 bases, with 13 bases sitting between them. CDR3 length: 15 residues. Germline CDR1 is SGHTA and CDR2 is FQGNSA. In nucleotides, the CDR3 is TGTGCCAGCAGCTCCCCCCGGACAGTTGGAAACACCATATATTTT. Amino acids: CASSSPRTVGNTIYF.

The sample holds a few counts of this clonotype. The chain employs TRBV27 and TRBJ2-7, with D hard to call. The CDR3 has 11 amino acids. The germline V gene has CDR1 MNHEY and CDR2 SMNVEV (reference sequence). Trimming took 2 bases from V and 7 from J, leaving 6 bases between them. The CDR3 bases are TGTGCCAGCAGTTTAAACGGGGAGCAGTACTTC. Protein sequence: CASSLNGEQYF.

This chain connects TRBV29-1 to TRBJ2-5; TRBD1 matches 8 bases. CDR1 is SQVTM, CDR2 ANQGSEA, per germline. The trim removed 4 bases at V and 2 bases at J, leaving 0 bases unmatched. The CDR3 length is 12 residues. CDR3 sequence reads: CSVGQGQETQYF. The CDR3 DNA follows: TGCAGCGTTGGACAGGGGCAAGAGACCCAGTACTTC. The full variable domain, completed using reference TRBV29-1 and TRBJ2-5, is SAVISQKPSRDICQRGTSLTIQCQVDSQVTMMFWYRQQPGQSLTLIATANQGSEATYESGFVIDKFPISRPNLTFSTLTVSNMSPEDSSIYLCSVGQGQETQYFGPGTRLLVL.

Sample share makes this clonotype medium-sized. V gene TRBV28 combines with J gene TRBJ2-3; D is possibly TRBD2 (6 bases). Between the trimmed V and J ends, which lost 5 bases and 2 bases, there was a span of 14 bases. This CDR3 spans 15 amino acids. The germline gives CDR1 MDHEN, CDR2 SYDVKM. CDR3: CASSPWGDSTDTQYF. Here the CDR3 DNA reads TGTGCCAGCAGTCCCTGGGGGGACTCCACAGATACGCAGTATTTT.